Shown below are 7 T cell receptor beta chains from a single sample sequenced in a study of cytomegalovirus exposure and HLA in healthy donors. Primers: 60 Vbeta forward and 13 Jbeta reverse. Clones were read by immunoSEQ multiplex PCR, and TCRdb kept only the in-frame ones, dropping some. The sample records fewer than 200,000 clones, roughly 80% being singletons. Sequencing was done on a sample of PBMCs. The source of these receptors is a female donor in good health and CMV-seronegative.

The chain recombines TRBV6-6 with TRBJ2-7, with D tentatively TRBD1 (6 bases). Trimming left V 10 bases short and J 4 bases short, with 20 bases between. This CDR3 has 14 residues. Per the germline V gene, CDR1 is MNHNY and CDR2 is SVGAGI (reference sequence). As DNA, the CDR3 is TGTGCCACGGCACCGGGACACAGGTATTACGAGCAGTACTTC. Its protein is CATAPGHRYYEQYF.

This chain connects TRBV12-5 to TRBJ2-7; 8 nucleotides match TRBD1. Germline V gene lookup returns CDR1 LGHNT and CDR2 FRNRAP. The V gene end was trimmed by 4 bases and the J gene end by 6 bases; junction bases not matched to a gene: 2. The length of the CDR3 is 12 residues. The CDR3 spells CASGSTGGEQYF. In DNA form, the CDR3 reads TGTGCTAGTGGTTCCACAGGGGGCGAGCAGTACTTC.

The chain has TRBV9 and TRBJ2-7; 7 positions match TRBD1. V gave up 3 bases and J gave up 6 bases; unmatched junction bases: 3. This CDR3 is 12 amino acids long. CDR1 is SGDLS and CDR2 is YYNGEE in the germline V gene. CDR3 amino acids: CASSAGTAEQYF. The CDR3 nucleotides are TGTGCCAGCAGCGCGGGGACAGCCGAGCAGTACTTC.

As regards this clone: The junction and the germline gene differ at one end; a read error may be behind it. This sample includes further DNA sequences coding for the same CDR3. CDR3: CASRMRQANTEAFF. The CDR3 DNA reads TGTGCCAGCAGGATGAGACAGGCGAACACCGAAGCTTTCTTT. The chain is built from TRBV27 and TRBJ1-1, with a weak D call TRBD1 (6 bases). Per the germline V gene, CDR1 is MNHEY and CDR2 is SMNVEV (reference sequence). This CDR3 spans 14 amino acids.

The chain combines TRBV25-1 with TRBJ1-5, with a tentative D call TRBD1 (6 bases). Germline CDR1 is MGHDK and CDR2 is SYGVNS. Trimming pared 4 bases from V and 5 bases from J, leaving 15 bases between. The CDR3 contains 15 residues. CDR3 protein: CASSVGAGRDQPQHF. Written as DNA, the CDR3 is TGTGCCAGCAGTGTGGGGGCCGGGAGGGATCAGCCCCAGCATTTT.

CDR3 region: CAWSLPDTQYF. CDR3 DNA sequence: TGTGCCTGGAGTCTCCCAGATACGCAGTATTTT. The chain uses TRBV30 and TRBJ2-3; D ambiguous. Germline loops: CDR1 GTSNPN, CDR2 SVGIG (reference sequence). The CDR3 loop spans 11 amino acids. The ends were cut back, 2 bases at V and 4 bases at J, with 4 bases in the middle.

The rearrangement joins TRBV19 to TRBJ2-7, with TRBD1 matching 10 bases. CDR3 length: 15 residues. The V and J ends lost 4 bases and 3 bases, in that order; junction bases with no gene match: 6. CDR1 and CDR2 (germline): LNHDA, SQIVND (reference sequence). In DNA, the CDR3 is TGTGCCAGTAGTACGCGGACAGGGGGGAACTACGAGCAGTACTTC. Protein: CASSTRTGGNYEQYF.